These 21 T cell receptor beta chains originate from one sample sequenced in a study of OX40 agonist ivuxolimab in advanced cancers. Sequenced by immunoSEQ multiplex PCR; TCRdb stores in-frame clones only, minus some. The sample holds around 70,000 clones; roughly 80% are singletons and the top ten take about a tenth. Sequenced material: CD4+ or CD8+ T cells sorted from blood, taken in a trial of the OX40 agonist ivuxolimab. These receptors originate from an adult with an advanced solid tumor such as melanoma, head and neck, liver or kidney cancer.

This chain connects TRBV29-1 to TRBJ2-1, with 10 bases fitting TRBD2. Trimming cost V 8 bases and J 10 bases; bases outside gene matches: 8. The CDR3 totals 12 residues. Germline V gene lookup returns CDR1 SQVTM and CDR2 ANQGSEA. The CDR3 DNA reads TGCAGCCTAGCGGGAGCGGGGGAGGAGCAGTTCTTC. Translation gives CSLAGAGEEQFF.

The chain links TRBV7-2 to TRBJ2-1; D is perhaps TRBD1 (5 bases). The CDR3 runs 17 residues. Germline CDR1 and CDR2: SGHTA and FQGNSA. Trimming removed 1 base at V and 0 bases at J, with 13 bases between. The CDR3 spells CASSLEGLRSSYNEQFF. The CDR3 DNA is TGTGCCAGCAGCTTAGAGGGGCTACGGAGCTCCTACAATGAGCAGTTCTTC.

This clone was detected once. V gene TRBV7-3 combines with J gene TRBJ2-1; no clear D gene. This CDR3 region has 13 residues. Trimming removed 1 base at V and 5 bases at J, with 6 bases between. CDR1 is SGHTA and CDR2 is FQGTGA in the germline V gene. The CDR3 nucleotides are TGTGCCAGCAGCTTAAATAGGAACAATGAGCAGTTCTTC. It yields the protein CASSLNRNNEQFF. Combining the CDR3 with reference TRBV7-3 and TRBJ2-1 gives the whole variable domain GAGVSQTPSNKVTEKGKYVELRCDPISGHTALYWYRQSLGQGPEFLIYFQGTGAADDSGLPNDRFFAVRPEGSVSTLKIQRTERGDSAVYLCASSLNRNNEQFFGPGTRLTVL.

The CDR3 reads CASSETATGAKRYGYTF. In DNA, the CDR3 is TGTGCCAGCAGTGAAACAGCGACAGGAGCAAAACGGTATGGCTACACCTTC. The J gene is TRBJ1-2, the V gene TRBV6-1, with D possibly being TRBD1 (6 bases). CDR1 is MNHNS, CDR2 SASEGT, per germline. Trimming removed 2 bases from V and 5 bases from J, with 21 bases in between. The CDR3 runs 17 residues.

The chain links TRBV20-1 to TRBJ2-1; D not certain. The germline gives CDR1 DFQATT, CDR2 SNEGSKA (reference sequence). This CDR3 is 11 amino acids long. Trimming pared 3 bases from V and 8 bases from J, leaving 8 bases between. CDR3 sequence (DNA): TGCAGTGCTAGTAACCACGATGAGCAGTTCTTC. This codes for CSASNHDEQFF.

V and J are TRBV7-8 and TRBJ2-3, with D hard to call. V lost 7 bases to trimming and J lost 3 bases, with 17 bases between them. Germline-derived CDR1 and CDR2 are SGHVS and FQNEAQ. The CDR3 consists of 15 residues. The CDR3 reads CASIPIGVGTDTQYF. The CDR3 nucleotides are TGTGCCAGCATCCCGATTGGGGTCGGGACAGATACGCAGTATTTT.

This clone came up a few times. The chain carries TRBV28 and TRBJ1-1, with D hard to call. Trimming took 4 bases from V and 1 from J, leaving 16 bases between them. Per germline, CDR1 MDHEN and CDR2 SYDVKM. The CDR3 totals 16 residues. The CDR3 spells CASSYPSGRKNTEAFF. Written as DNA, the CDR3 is TGTGCCAGCAGTTATCCCAGCGGACGGAAGAACACTGAAGCTTTCTTT.

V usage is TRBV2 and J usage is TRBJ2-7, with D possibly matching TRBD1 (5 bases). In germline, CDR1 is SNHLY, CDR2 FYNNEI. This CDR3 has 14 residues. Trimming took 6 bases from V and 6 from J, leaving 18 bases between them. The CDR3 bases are TGTGCCAGCAGGACGGGCCAGGGAACCCGCGAGCAGTACTTC. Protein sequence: CASRTGQGTREQYF.

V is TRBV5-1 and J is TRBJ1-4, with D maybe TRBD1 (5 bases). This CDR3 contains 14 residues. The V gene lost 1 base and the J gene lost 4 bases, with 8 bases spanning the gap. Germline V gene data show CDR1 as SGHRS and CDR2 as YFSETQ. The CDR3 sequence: CASSLTGFNEKLFF. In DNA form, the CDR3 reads TGCGCCAGCAGCTTGACAGGTTTTAATGAAAAACTGTTTTTT.

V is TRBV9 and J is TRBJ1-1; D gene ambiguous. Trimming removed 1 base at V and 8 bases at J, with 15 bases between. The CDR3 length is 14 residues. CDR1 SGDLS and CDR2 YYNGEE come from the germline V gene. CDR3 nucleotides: TGTGCCAGCAGCGTAAGTGGCAGTAAAGGGGAAGCTTTCTTT. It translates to CASSVSGSKGEAFF.

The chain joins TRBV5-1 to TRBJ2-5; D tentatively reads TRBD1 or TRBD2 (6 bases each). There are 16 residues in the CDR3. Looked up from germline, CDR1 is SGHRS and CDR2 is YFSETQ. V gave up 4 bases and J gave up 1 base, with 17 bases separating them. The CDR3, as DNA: TGCGCCAGCAGCACGACTTCACGGGGGCCCCAAGAGACCCAGTACTTC. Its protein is CASSTTSRGPQETQYF.

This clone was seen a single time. In DNA form, the CDR3 reads TGTGCCAGCAGTTTAACGGGCGCGGGGAACGGGGAGCTGTTTTTT. This gives the protein CASSLTGAGNGELFF. This chain connects TRBV28 to TRBJ2-2; possible D gene TRBD2, 6 bases. V lost 2 bases to trimming and J lost 7 bases, with 14 bases between them. Germline CDR1 reads MDHEN; CDR2 reads SYDVKM. The CDR3 is 15 amino acids.

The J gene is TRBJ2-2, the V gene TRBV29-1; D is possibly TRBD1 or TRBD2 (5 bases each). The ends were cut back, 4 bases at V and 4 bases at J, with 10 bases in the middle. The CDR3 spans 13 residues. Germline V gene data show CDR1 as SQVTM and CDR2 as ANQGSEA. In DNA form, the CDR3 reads TGCAGCGTTGGGACTGGGGGCACCGGGGAGCTGTTTTTT. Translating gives CSVGTGGTGELFF.

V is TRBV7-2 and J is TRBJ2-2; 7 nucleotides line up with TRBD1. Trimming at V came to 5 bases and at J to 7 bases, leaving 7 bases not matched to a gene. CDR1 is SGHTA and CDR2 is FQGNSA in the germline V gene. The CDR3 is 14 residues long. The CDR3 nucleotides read TGTGCCAGCAGCCGAGGGGGCAGTGACGGGGAGCTGTTTTTT. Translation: CASSRGGSDGELFF.

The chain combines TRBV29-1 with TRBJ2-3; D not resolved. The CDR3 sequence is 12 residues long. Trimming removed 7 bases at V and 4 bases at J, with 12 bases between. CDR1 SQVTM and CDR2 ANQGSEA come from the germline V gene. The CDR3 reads CSAQIPPDTQYF. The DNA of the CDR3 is TGCAGCGCCCAAATCCCCCCAGATACGCAGTATTTT.

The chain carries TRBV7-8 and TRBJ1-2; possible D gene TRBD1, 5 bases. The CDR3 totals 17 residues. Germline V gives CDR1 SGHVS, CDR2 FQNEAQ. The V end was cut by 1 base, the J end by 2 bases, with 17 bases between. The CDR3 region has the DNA TGTGCCAGCAGCTTAGGGGCTAGGGGAAATTACAACTATGGCTACACCTTC. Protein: CASSLGARGNYNYGYTF.

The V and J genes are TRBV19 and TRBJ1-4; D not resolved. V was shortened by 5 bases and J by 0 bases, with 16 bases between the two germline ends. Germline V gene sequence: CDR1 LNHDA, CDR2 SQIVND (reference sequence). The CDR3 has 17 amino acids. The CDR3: CASSLQFGYATNEKLFF. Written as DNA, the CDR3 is TGTGCCAGTAGTTTGCAGTTTGGCTATGCAACTAATGAAAAACTGTTTTTT.

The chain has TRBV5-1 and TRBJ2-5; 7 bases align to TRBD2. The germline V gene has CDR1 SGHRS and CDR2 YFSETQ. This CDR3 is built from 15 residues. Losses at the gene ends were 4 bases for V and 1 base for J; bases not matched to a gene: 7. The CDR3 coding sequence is TGCGCCAGCAGCCCCATAGCGGGTGCCCAAGAGACCCAGTACTTC. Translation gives CASSPIAGAQETQYF. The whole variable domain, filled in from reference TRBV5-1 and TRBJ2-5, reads KAGVTQTPRYLIKTRGQQVTLSCSPISGHRSVSWYQQTPGQGLQFLFEYFSETQRNKGNFPGRFSGRQFSNSRSEMNVSTLELGDSALYLCASSPIAGAQETQYFGPGTRLLVL.

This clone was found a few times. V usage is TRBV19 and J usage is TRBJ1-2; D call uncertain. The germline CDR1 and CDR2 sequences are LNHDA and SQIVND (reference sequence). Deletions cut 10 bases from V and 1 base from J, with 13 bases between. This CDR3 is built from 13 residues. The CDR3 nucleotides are TGTGCCACCCAAAGGGAATTTAACTATGGCTACACCTTC. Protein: CATQREFNYGYTF.

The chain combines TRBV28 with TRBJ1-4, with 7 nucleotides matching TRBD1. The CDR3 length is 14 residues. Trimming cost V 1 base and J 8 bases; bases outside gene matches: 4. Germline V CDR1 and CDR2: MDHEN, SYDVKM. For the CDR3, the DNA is TGTGCCAGCAGTTTATCACAGGGGAGGGAAAAACTGTTTTTT. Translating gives CASSLSQGREKLFF.

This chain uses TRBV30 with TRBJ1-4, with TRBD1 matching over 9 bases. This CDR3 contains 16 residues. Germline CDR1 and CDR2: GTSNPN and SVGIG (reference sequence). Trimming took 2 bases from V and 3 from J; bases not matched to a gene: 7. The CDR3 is CAWSSGQGGSNEKLFF. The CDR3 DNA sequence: TGTGCCTGGAGTTCGGGACAGGGAGGCTCTAATGAAAAACTGTTTTTT.